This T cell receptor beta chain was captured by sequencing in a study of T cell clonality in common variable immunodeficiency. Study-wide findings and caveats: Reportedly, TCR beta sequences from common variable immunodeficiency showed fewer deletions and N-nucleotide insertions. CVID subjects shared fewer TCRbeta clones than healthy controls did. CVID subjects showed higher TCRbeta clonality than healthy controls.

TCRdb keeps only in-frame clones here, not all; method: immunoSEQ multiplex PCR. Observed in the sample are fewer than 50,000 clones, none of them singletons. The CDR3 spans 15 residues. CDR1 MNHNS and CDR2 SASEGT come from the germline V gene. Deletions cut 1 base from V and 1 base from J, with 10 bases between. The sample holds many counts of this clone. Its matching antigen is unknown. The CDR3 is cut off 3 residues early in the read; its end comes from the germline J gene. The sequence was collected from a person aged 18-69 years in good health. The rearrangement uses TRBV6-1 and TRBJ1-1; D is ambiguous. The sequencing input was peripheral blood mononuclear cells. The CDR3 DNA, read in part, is TGTGCCAGCAGTGAAGAGGGCAGCCAGAACACTGAA. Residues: CASSEEGSQNTE. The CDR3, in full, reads CASSEEGSQNTEAFF.